The 15 T cell receptor beta chains listed next were all sequenced from one sample in a study of T cell clones after liver transplantation (dated by TCRdb to about 2019). Per the publication, the time point label means: pre-transplant. The library was generated by the immunoSEQ multiplex PCR assay. This immuneACCESS table, as held by TCRdb, lists in-frame sequences with V and J called but not all clones. Of the missing ones, under half trace to an unresolved V gene in checked studies; the others have no known cause. Here the sample has some 60,000 clones; 71% occur a single time. The ten largest make up approximately 15% of the sample. Here the sequenced sample was CD4+ T cells from blood, taken before liver transplant. The origin of the receptors is a human donor who received a liver transplant.

The chain joins TRBV6-4 to TRBJ2-7; D remains ambiguous. In germline, CDR1 is MRHNA, CDR2 SNTAGT. The germline V and J ends were trimmed by 8 bases and 0 bases, with 11 bases remaining between them. CDR3 length: 13 residues. This CDR3 reads CASPSVLSYEQYF. CDR3 coding DNA: TGTGCCAGCCCCAGCGTCCTCTCCTACGAGCAGTACTTC.

About this clone itself: The junction differs from germline at one of its ends, possibly a read error. The chain joins TRBV7-7 to TRBJ2-5; TRBD2 matches at 8 bases. Looked up from germline, CDR1 is SSHAT and CDR2 is FNYEAQ (reference sequence). This CDR3 is built from 15 residues. CDR3 residues: CASSVLAGSQETQYF. In nucleotides, the CDR3 is TGTGCTAGCAGCGTTCTAGCGGGCTCCCAAGAGACCCAGTACTTC.

The chain carries TRBV7-9 and TRBJ1-4; 7 bases fit TRBD1. CDR1 and CDR2 (germline): SEHNR, FQNEAQ (reference sequence). The CDR3 runs 16 residues. Trimming at V came to 8 bases and at J to 0 bases, leaving 9 bases not matched to a gene. The CDR3 protein is CASAGGSLTTNEKLFF. As DNA, the CDR3 is TGTGCCAGCGCAGGGGGATCTCTTACAACTAATGAAAAACTGTTTTTT.

The gene calls are TRBV30 and TRBJ1-1; 7 positions match TRBD1. The germline CDR1 and CDR2 sequences are GTSNPN and SVGIG (reference sequence). The CDR3 totals 13 residues. Losses at the gene ends were 2 bases for V and 3 bases for J; bases not matched to a gene: 3. The CDR3 coding sequence is TGTGCCTGGAGTACGGGACAGTACACTGAAGCTTTCTTT. Protein sequence: CAWSTGQYTEAFF.

The sample holds a few counts of this clone. J is TRBJ2-3 and V is TRBV4-2; the D gene is possibly TRBD1 (6 bases). Germline V gene lookup returns CDR1 LGHNA and CDR2 YNFKEQ. The length of the CDR3 is 15 residues. Trimming removed 1 base from V and 2 bases from J, with 10 bases in between. CDR3 amino acids: CASSQGGRTTDTQYF. Here the CDR3 DNA reads TGTGCCAGCAGCCAAGGGGGGCGGACCACAGATACGCAGTATTTT.

The chain recombines TRBV29-1 with TRBJ1-1; D is perhaps TRBD1 (5 bases). The germline V gene encodes CDR1 SQVTM and CDR2 ANQGSEA. The CDR3 spans 14 residues. Trimming pared 3 bases from V and 4 bases from J, leaving 15 bases between. Written as DNA, the CDR3 is TGCAGCGTTGAGGTCGGCGGGGGGAGCACTGAAGCTTTCTTT. It codes for CSVEVGGGSTEAFF.

This chain links TRBV7-9 with TRBJ2-2; D remains unclear. The CDR3 is made up of 16 amino acids. The germline CDR1 and CDR2 sequences are SEHNR and FQNEAQ (reference sequence). With 4 bases removed from V and 4 bases from J, the gap between germline ends came to 16 bases. CDR3 in DNA: TGTGCCAGCAGCTCCGGGTCAGATCCTCTCACCGGGGAGCTGTTTTTT. Translated: CASSSGSDPLTGELFF.

The V and J genes are TRBV5-1 and TRBJ2-1; 12 bases map to TRBD2. The germline gives CDR1 SGHRS, CDR2 YFSETQ. This CDR3 is built from 16 residues. V gave up 4 bases and J gave up 6 bases; unmatched junction bases: 8. The chain's CDR3 is CASSTQTSGGGNEQFF. CDR3 coding DNA: TGCGCCAGCAGCACCCAGACTAGCGGGGGAGGCAATGAGCAGTTCTTC.

The chain is built from TRBV6-5 and TRBJ1-3; 7 bases align to TRBD1. The CDR3 covers 14 residues. CDR1 is MNHEY, CDR2 SVGAGI, per germline. Trimming cost V 0 bases and J 8 bases; bases outside gene matches: 4. Written as DNA, the CDR3 is TGTGCCAGCAGTTACTCTTCAGGGGGTGACACCATATATTTT. Protein sequence: CASSYSSGGDTIYF.

The chain recombines TRBV5-8 with TRBJ2-3, with TRBD2 matching over 7 bases. Germline V gene data show CDR1 as SGHTS and CDR2 as YDEGEE. The trim removed 1 base at V and 4 bases at J, leaving 6 bases unmatched. The CDR3 is 15 residues long. The chain's CDR3 is CASSLLWTSADTQYF. The CDR3 DNA follows: TGTGCCAGCAGCTTGCTCTGGACTAGTGCAGATACGCAGTATTTT.

The chain recombines TRBV6-5 with TRBJ1-5, with D maybe TRBD1 (6 bases). The CDR3 extends over 14 amino acids. V lost 0 bases, J lost 6 bases, and 9 bases lay in between. The germline V gene encodes CDR1 MNHEY and CDR2 SVGAGI. The chain's CDR3 is CASSYSQGSQPQHF. CDR3 bases: TGTGCCAGCAGTTACTCGCAGGGGAGTCAGCCCCAGCATTTT.

The CDR3 sequence is CASSVQGGVRYGYTF. As DNA, the CDR3 is TGTGCCAGCAGTGTACAGGGGGGGGTGAGGTATGGCTACACCTTC. This sequence joins TRBV6-1 and TRBJ1-2, with TRBD1 matching over 8 bases. Trimming took 4 bases from V and 5 from J; bases not matched to a gene: 9. Per the germline V gene, CDR1 is MNHNS and CDR2 is SASEGT. CDR3 length equals 15 residues.

CDR3 residues: CASTYRQGAGGANVLTF. The DNA for the CDR3 is TGTGCCAGCACCTATCGACAGGGGGCGGGTGGGGCCAACGTCCTGACTTTC. The chain links TRBV28 to TRBJ2-6; 10 bases match TRBD1. After removal of 7 bases from V and 3 bases from J, the junction contained 9 bases not matched to a gene. CDR1 is MDHEN and CDR2 is SYDVKM in the germline V gene. The CDR3 length is 17 residues.

This clone was picked up one time. The chain uses TRBV21-1 and TRBJ1-1. TRBV21-1 is recorded as a pseudogene. This CDR3 has 14 amino acids. This CDR3 reads CASSNSDPNAEAFF. CDR3 in DNA: TGTGCCAGCAGCAACAGCGACCCGAACGCTGAAGCTTTCTTT.

The chain carries TRBV19 and TRBJ2-7; TRBD1 aligns across 9 bases. V lost 2 bases, J lost 5 bases, and 7 bases stayed unmatched. The germline V gene encodes CDR1 LNHDA and CDR2 SQIVND (reference sequence). This CDR3 contains 15 residues. Here the CDR3 DNA reads TGTGCCAGTAGTATACCGGGACAGGGCATAAACGAGCAGTACTTC. This codes for CASSIPGQGINEQYF.